The text below deals with one T cell receptor (beta chain). The clone's antigen remains unknown. No base quality values were provided; no much bigger clone lies one nucleotide off. Library prep was done by the immunoSEQ multiplex PCR assay. Entries here come from immuneACCESS through TCRdb and include only in-frame sequences with V and J called. Some clones fail to appear in such tables; in the studies checked, an unresolved V gene covers under half of the shortfall, and the cause of the remainder is unknown. Across this sample there are tens of thousands of clones, with around 93% seen only once. The ten largest make up around 3.7% of the sample. The cysteine opens and the phenylalanine closes a CDR3 of 18 amino acids. The retained sequence is limited to the CDR3, 54 bases, with the frame set at the first base. The germline V gene yields SQVTM for CDR1 and ANQGSEA for CDR2. V is pared back by 0 bases and J by 5 bases, with 25 bases lying between the germline termini.

The data are from a study of T cell changes during pregnancy in multiple sclerosis (dated by TCRdb to about 2019). About the study as a whole: Changes in the T cell repertoire over the course of pregnancy were examined in this study in women with multiple sclerosis.

The chain joins TRBV29-1 to TRBJ2-5; the D gene is perhaps TRBD2, from 6 matching bases. This TCR came from a female donor with multiple sclerosis, enrolled in a pregnancy study. Sequenced here: CD8+ T cells from peripheral blood mononuclear cells, sampled in the second trimester of pregnancy. The nucleotide sequence reads TGCAGCGTTGAAGATTGGGGCGGGGACGGTCCCGTCCGGGAGACCCAGTACTTC. Its amino acids are CSVEDWGGDGPVRETQYF.